This T cell receptor (beta chain) is drawn from a study of cytomegalovirus exposure and HLA in healthy donors. The PCR employed 60 Vbeta primers together with 13 Jbeta primers. Clones were read by immunoSEQ multiplex PCR, and TCRdb kept only the in-frame ones, dropping some. The top ten clones hold around 3% of a sample with some 100,000 clones, 79% of them seen once. Trimming at V came to 5 bases and at J to 1 base, leaving 6 bases not matched to a gene. The CDR3 is made up of 15 amino acids. Germline lookup yields CDR1 SEHNR and CDR2 FQNEAQ (reference sequence). The V call is TRBV7-9, the J call TRBJ2-7; 9 nucleotides agree with TRBD2. The sequenced sample consisted of PBMCs. This receptor was identified in a male donor in good health and CMV-seropositive. The CDR3 coding sequence is TGTGCCAGCAGCGAAAAAGCGGGGGGATCCTACGAGCAGTACTTC. Protein product: CASSEKAGGSYEQYF. Combining the CDR3 with reference TRBV7-9 and TRBJ2-7 gives the whole variable domain DTGVSQNPRHKITKRGQNVTFRCDPISEHNRLYWYRQTLGQGPEFLTYFQNEAQLEKSRLLSDRFSAERPKGSFSTLEIQRTEQGDSAMYLCASSEKAGGSYEQYFGPGTRLTVT.